This TCR beta chain was identified during a study of cytomegalovirus exposure and HLA in healthy donors. Regarding the study as a whole: DRB1 had the most TCR associations and HLA-C the fewest, a later analysis found, with rates varying by HLA locus. Previous analysis showed most TCR beta V segments were productive about 87% or about 30% of the time.

The PCR used 60 Vbeta and 13 Jbeta primers. The repertoire was sequenced with immunoSEQ multiplex PCR; TCRdb's copy has only in-frame clones and lacks some. The sample has approximately 170,000 clones, under 85% seen once; the top ten hold 3% to 3.5%. This clone has only one observation. The antigen is unknown. Germline CDR1 is SGDLS and CDR2 is YYNGEE. The V and J ends lost 3 bases and 4 bases, in that order; junction bases with no gene match: 5. The CDR3 is 16 amino acids. The receptor's source is a female donor in good health and CMV-seronegative. This rearrangement joins TRBV9 to TRBJ2-2, with TRBD2 identical over 11 bases. The sample was PBMCs. This chain's CDR3 is CASSDSSGGLTGELFF. In DNA form, the CDR3 reads TGTGCCAGCAGCGACTCTAGCGGGGGGCTCACCGGGGAGCTGTTTTTT.